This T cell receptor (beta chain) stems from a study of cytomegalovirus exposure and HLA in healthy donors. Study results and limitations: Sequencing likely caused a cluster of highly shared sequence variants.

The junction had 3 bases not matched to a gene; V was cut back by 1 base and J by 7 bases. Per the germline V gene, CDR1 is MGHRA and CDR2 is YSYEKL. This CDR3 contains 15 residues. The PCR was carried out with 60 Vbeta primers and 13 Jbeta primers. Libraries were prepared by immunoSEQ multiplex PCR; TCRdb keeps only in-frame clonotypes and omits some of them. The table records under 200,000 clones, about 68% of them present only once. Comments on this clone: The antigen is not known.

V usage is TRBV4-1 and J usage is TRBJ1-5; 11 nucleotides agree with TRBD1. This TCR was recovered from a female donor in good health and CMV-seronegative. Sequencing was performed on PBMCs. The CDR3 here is CASSQVDRGLQPQHF. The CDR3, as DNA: TGCGCCAGCAGCCAAGTGGACAGGGGGCTACAGCCCCAGCATTTT.